This TCR beta chain was observed in a study of T cell repertoires and HLA-DP antigens. Study-level findings and limits: Clones undetected before culture averaged approximately 34% against one allele and approximately 50% against the other.

This clone was seen a few times. Its target is not known. The V gene end was trimmed by 6 bases and the J gene end by 4 bases; junction bases not matched to a gene: 4. The CDR3 covers 14 residues. CDR1 and CDR2 (germline): SGHRS, YFSETQ. The primer mix covered 54 TRBV segments and 13 TRBJ segments. Data came from immunoSEQ multiplex PCR; TCRdb stores just in-frame clones and leaves some out. The table records 90,000 to 130,000 clones, about 92% of them present only once. J is TRBJ2-2 and V is TRBV5-1; 9 nucleotides agree with TRBD1. Sequenced: CD4+ T cells from PBMCs. The receptor was derived from a woman aged 18-30 years in good health and CMV-seronegative. The CDR3 protein is CASTATGGTGELFF. DNA for the CDR3: TGCGCCAGCACCGCGACAGGGGGCACCGGGGAGCTGTTTTTT.